The clone carrying this TCR beta chain was picked up many times. What it binds is not known. The data belong to a study of CD8 T cells in ankylosing spondylitis. Construction of TCR beta libraries was performed using quantitative 5'-RACE with molecular barcodes. In TCRdb, the 5' RACE reads were re-called with MiXCR into one record per CDR3 protein. The repertoire holds fewer than 200,000 distinct CDR3 sequences, with about 18% as singletons. V gave up 4 bases and J gave up 2 bases; unmatched junction bases: 6. Per germline, CDR1 SGHRS and CDR2 YFSETQ. The CDR3 spans 16 residues. Study-wide results and caveats: Blood from ankylosing spondylitis patients appeared to carry a characteristic roughly 8-variant TCR beta motif. Disease-linked clones reportedly showed significant enrichment in matched ankylosing spondylitis synovial fluid.

The receptor was derived from a male donor with ankylosing spondylitis or in good health (not recorded which). The sequencing input was blood, either unsorted or a sorted T cell fraction (not recorded which). The V and J genes are TRBV5-1 and TRBJ1-4; 9 bases are shared with TRBD1. The CDR3 sequence: CASSHADRGTNEKLFF. The CDR3, as DNA: TGCGCCAGCAGCCACGCTGACAGGGGGACTAATGAAAAACTGTTTTTT.